The 20 T cell receptor beta chains presented below share a single source sample, sequenced in a study of beta chain features in type 1 diabetes. Study-wide points: Among all four CD4+ subsets, Type 1 diabetes patients had TCRB CDR3s that were moderately but significantly shorter.

The antigens for these receptors are not known. All of the isolated RNA was reverse transcribed, so expressed TCRB transcripts were sequenced. TCRdb keeps only in-frame clones here, not all; method: immunoSEQ multiplex PCR. The sample has hundreds of thousands of clones, 13% seen once. Sequences were obtained from naive CD4+ T cells from blood. The receptors were gathered from a young man with type 1 diabetes.

This clone was seen only a few times. The J gene is TRBJ1-2, the V gene TRBV18, with TRBD1 matching 7 bases. V lost 4 bases, J lost 5 bases, and 1 base stayed unmatched. CDR1 and CDR2 (germline): KGHSH, LQKENI. The CDR3 is 12 residues long. The CDR3 spells CASSRQGYGYTF. The CDR3 DNA is TGTGCCAGCTCACGACAGGGTTATGGCTACACCTTC. Full variable domain (remainder filled in from reference TRBV18 and TRBJ1-2): NAGVMQNPRHLVRRRGQEARLRCSPMKGHSHVYWYRQLPEEGLKFMVYLQKENIIDESGMPKERFSAEFPKEGPSILRIQQVVRGDSAAYFCASSRQGYGYTFGSGTRLTVV.

V usage is TRBV7-9 and J usage is TRBJ2-2; D not resolved. This CDR3 spans 13 amino acids. Germline values: CDR1 SEHNR, CDR2 FQNEAQ (reference sequence). Deletions cut 5 bases from V and 7 bases from J, with 11 bases between. As DNA, the CDR3 is TGTGCCAGCAGCATCCCGACGGGCGGGGAGCTGTTTTTT. As protein: CASSIPTGGELFF.

The J gene is TRBJ2-3, the V gene TRBV2; TRBD2 matches at 8 bases. CDR3 size: 13 residues. V was clipped by 4 bases and J by 6 bases; unmatched bases: 3. Germline values: CDR1 SNHLY, CDR2 FYNNEI. CDR3 sequence: CASSGAGVDTQYF. In nucleotides, the CDR3 is TGTGCCAGCAGTGGAGCGGGGGTGGATACGCAGTATTTT.

There are a few counts of this clone. The chain combines TRBV30 with TRBJ1-2; the D gene is possibly TRBD1 (5 bases). V dropped 0 bases and J dropped 8 bases, with 13 bases sitting between them. The CDR3 spans 13 residues. CDR1 GTSNPN and CDR2 SVGIG come from the germline V gene (reference sequence). The CDR3 sequence is CAWSVQSRTGYTF. The CDR3 nucleotides read TGTGCCTGGAGTGTACAGTCCCGGACAGGCTACACCTTC.

This clone occurred a few times. The rearrangement links TRBV2 to TRBJ2-5; 7 bases are shared with TRBD2. Germline V gene lookup returns CDR1 SNHLY and CDR2 FYNNEI. The V segment lost 4 bases and the J segment 5 bases; nucleotides outside the gene matches: 7. CDR3 length: 14 residues. The CDR3 reads CASSAHGGSETQYF. CDR3 in DNA: TGTGCCAGCAGTGCACACGGGGGGTCGGAGACCCAGTACTTC.

This clone showed up just a few times. The chain joins TRBV18 to TRBJ2-6; unclear D gene. Per germline, CDR1 KGHSH and CDR2 LQKENI. Trimming took off 2 bases at V and 0 bases at J, with 14 bases between the two ends. CDR3 length: 18 amino acids. The CDR3 region is CASSPFGTPSSGANVLTF. Here the CDR3 DNA reads TGTGCCAGCTCACCATTTGGCACTCCTTCCTCTGGGGCCAACGTCCTGACTTTC.

This clone was seen more than once but under ten times. V and J are TRBV9 and TRBJ2-3; 7 nucleotides agree with TRBD2. V dropped 0 bases and J dropped 0; count of bases not matched to a gene: 4. The CDR3 loop spans 16 amino acids. The germline V gene has CDR1 SGDLS and CDR2 YYNGEE. The CDR3 bases are TGTGCCAGCAGCGTAGGGGTGCGGGGGAGCACAGATACGCAGTATTTT. As protein: CASSVGVRGSTDTQYF. The full variable domain, in which reference TRBV9 and TRBJ2-3 provide the parts outside the CDR3, is DSGVTQTPKHLITATGQRVTLRCSPRSGDLSVYWYQQSLDQGLQFLIQYYNGEERAKGNILERFSAQQFPDLHSELNLSSLELGDSALYFCASSVGVRGSTDTQYFGPGTRLTVL.

This clone was picked up a small number of times. The chain joins TRBV5-1 to TRBJ1-2, with no clear D. The V gene lost 4 bases and the J gene lost 0 bases, with 10 bases spanning the gap. The length of the CDR3 is 14 residues. The germline V gene has CDR1 SGHRS and CDR2 YFSETQ. The CDR3 sequence is CASSAGPANYGYTF. In nucleotides, the CDR3 is TGCGCCAGCAGCGCCGGACCAGCTAACTATGGCTACACCTTC.

This clone was observed a handful of times. V and J are TRBV7-9 and TRBJ1-1; D remains ambiguous. V gave up 5 bases and J gave up 1 base, with 8 bases separating them. The CDR3 covers 13 residues. Germline V gene lookup returns CDR1 SEHNR and CDR2 FQNEAQ (reference sequence). CDR3 nucleotide sequence: TGTGCCAGCAGCCAGACGGCGAACACTGAAGCTTTCTTT. It yields the protein CASSQTANTEAFF. Full variable domain (rest looked up from reference TRBV7-9 and TRBJ1-1): DTGVSQNPRHKITKRGQNVTFRCDPISEHNRLYWYRQTLGQGPEFLTYFQNEAQLEKSRLLSDRFSAERPKGSFSTLEIQRTEQGDSAMYLCASSQTANTEAFFGQGTRLTVV.

The chain has TRBV5-6 and TRBJ1-1; D not certain. V was trimmed by 4 bases and J by 4 bases, leaving 11 bases between them. Germline V CDR1 and CDR2: SGHDT, YYEEEE. CDR3 length equals 13 residues. The CDR3 loop reads CASSLEASTEAFF. The CDR3 DNA sequence: TGTGCCAGCAGCCTGGAGGCCTCCACTGAAGCTTTCTTT.

Written as DNA, the CDR3 is TGCGCCAGCAGCCCCGCGAGGGGGAATTCACCCCTCCACTTT. This sequence encodes CASSPARGNSPLHF. The chain uses TRBV5-1 and TRBJ1-6; the D gene is possibly TRBD1 (6 bases). This CDR3 is built from 14 residues. Germline V gene lookup returns CDR1 SGHRS and CDR2 YFSETQ. V dropped 4 bases and J dropped 7 bases, with 12 bases sitting between them.

This chain uses TRBV4-2 with TRBJ2-5; D is perhaps TRBD1 or TRBD2 (5 bases each). V was shortened by 0 bases and J by 5 bases, with 19 bases between the two germline ends. The CDR3 runs 17 residues. The germline V gene has CDR1 LGHNA and CDR2 YNFKEQ. The CDR3 bases are TGTGCCAGCAGCCAAGATGATGAGGGGACGCGTGTCGAGACCCAGTACTTC. Encoded protein: CASSQDDEGTRVETQYF.

The rearrangement links TRBV6-5 to TRBJ1-5; 7 bases align to TRBD1. This CDR3 is 16 amino acids long. CDR1 MNHEY and CDR2 SVGAGI come from the germline V gene. The J segment lost 5 bases and the V segment lost 0 bases, leaving 7 bases of the junction unmatched. The CDR3 DNA reads as TGTGCCAGCAGTTACTCACGGGACAGTAGATATCAGCCCCAGCATTTT. Protein product: CASSYSRDSRYQPQHF.

Concerning this clone: Within the sample, other DNA sequences also encode this same CDR3. The V and J genes are TRBV27 and TRBJ1-1, with no clear D. This CDR3 region has 13 residues. Trimming left V 6 bases short and J 3 bases short, with 11 bases between. From germline, CDR1 is MNHEY and CDR2 SMNVEV (reference sequence). Here the CDR3 reads CASSLKPDTEAFF. As DNA, the CDR3 is TGTGCCAGCAGCCTTAAACCAGACACTGAAGCTTTCTTT.

V usage is TRBV5-6 and J usage is TRBJ1-2; 7 nucleotides agree with TRBD1. In germline, CDR1 is SGHDT, CDR2 YYEEEE. This CDR3 is built from 16 residues. With 0 bases clipped from V and 6 bases from J, the junction kept 11 bases outside the gene matches. CDR3 region: CASSLVGTVYIHGYTF. CDR3 sequence (DNA): TGTGCCAGCAGCTTGGTCGGGACAGTCTATATCCATGGCTACACCTTC. The variable domain in full, with the rest retrieved from reference TRBV5-6 and TRBJ1-2, is DAGVTQSPTHLIKTRGQQVTLRCSPKSGHDTVSWYQQALGQGPQFIFQYYEEEERQRGNFPDRFSGHQFPNYSSELNVNALLLGDSALYLCASSLVGTVYIHGYTFGSGTRLTVV.

This clone was seen only a few times. The V gene is TRBV20-1, the J gene TRBJ2-7, with D perhaps given as TRBD1 or TRBD2 (5 bases each). Per germline, CDR1 DFQATT and CDR2 SNEGSKA (reference sequence). V shed 6 bases and J shed 6 bases, with 12 bases lying between them. The CDR3 totals 11 residues. As DNA, the CDR3 is TGCAGTGCCGCTCCCGGGGCCGAGCAGTACTTC. Protein sequence: CSAAPGAEQYF.

J is TRBJ2-1 and V is TRBV25-1, with no clear D. V lost 1 base and J lost 5, with 12 bases in between. Germline values: CDR1 MGHDK, CDR2 SYGVNS. The length of the CDR3 is 15 residues. CDR3 loop: CASSEWADRDNEQFF. DNA for the CDR3: TGTGCCAGCAGTGAATGGGCCGATCGCGACAATGAGCAGTTCTTC.

This chain connects TRBV14 to TRBJ1-2; possible D gene TRBD1, 5 bases. CDR1 is SGHDN, CDR2 FVKESK, per germline. CDR3 length: 13 amino acids. Trimming removed 6 bases from V and 2 bases from J, with 10 bases in between. The CDR3 DNA reads as TGTGCCAGCAGTCAGACAGCCAACTATGGCTACACCTTC. This sequence encodes CASSQTANYGYTF.

This clone was found a few times. The chain is built from TRBV18 and TRBJ2-3; D remains ambiguous. The CDR3 contains 15 residues. Trimming removed 6 bases from V and 3 bases from J, with 16 bases in between. In germline, CDR1 is KGHSH, CDR2 LQKENI. CDR3 amino acids: CASSPSAQITDTQYF. As DNA, the CDR3 is TGTGCCAGCTCCCCCTCGGCACAGATAACAGATACGCAGTATTTT.

The chain uses TRBV5-4 and TRBJ2-7, with D uncertain. The CDR3 loop spans 13 amino acids. Deletions cut 0 bases from V and 4 bases from J, with 8 bases between. Germline V lookup: CDR1 SGHNT, CDR2 YYREEE (reference sequence). CDR3 coding DNA: TGTGCCAGCAGCTTGGGGTACCGGTACGAGCAGTACTTC. This sequence encodes CASSLGYRYEQYF. The full variable domain, its missing parts supplied by reference TRBV5-4 and TRBJ2-7, is ETGVTQSPTHLIKTRGQQVTLRCSSQSGHNTVSWYQQALGQGPQFIFQYYREEENGRGNFPPRFSGLQFPNYSSELNVNALELDDSALYLCASSLGYRYEQYFGPGTRLTVT.